This TCR beta chain is from a study of T-cell memory formation after mild COVID-19. Findings and caveats of the study: Contracting CD4+ clones lay largely in CM and EM, with CD8+ ones residing in EMRA. Second-wave clones that peaked on day 37 lacked confirmed SARS-CoV-2 specificity.

This clonotype has at least ten counts. The antigen is unknown. From 5'RACE with constant-segment primers came TCR alpha and TCR beta cDNA libraries that carried sample barcodes and UMIs. Via MiXCR, TCRdb re-called the 5' RACE reads, giving one row per CDR3 protein. The sample lists 45,000 or so distinct CDR3 sequences, roughly 6.6% occurring once. Specimen: PBMCs or a T cell subset sorted from them (not recorded which). The clonotype was recovered from an adult who had mild COVID-19 (a few samples of this study predate the infection). Cell type and time point are not known.

The CDR3 region has the DNA TGTGCCAGCAGCCCTCCGCCGGGGGGGGGAGGATACGAGCAGTACTTC. This encodes CASSPPPGGGGYEQYF. V usage is TRBV7-2 and J usage is TRBJ2-7; 8 bases fit TRBD2. V dropped 5 bases and J dropped 4; count of bases not matched to a gene: 13. The V gene's germline CDR1 is SGHTA and CDR2 FQGNSA. CDR3 size: 16 residues.